In its sample, the clone carrying this TCR beta chain was seen a few times. Its target is not known. V was cut by 8 bases and J by 9 bases, with 20 bases left in between. Per germline, CDR1 SGHTA and CDR2 FQGTGA. This CDR3 comprises 14 residues. This sample is part of a study of T-cell memory formation after mild COVID-19. TCR alpha and TCR beta cDNA libraries carrying sample barcodes and UMIs came from 5'RACE with constant-segment primers. TCRdb re-called the 5' RACE reads with MiXCR, one entry per CDR3 protein. The sample records around 250,000 distinct CDR3 sequences, 15% being singletons. Notes on the study in general: SARS-CoV-2 specificity of second-wave clones peaking day 37 was unconfirmed. CM and EM subsets held most contracting CD4+ clones; EMRA held CD8+ ones.

J is TRBJ2-1 and V is TRBV7-3, with D uncertain. This clonotype originated in an adult woman who had mild COVID-19 (a few samples of this study predate the infection). Cell type and time point are not known. Sequencing was performed on PBMCs or a T cell subset sorted from them (not recorded which). DNA for the CDR3: TGTGCCAGCCGGTCGGTAAATGGGCCCAGTGAGCAGTTCTTC. This gives the protein CASRSVNGPSEQFF.